The present T cell receptor (beta chain) was sequenced within a study of blood T cell repertoires in COVID-19. Assay: immunoSEQ multiplex PCR; the TCRdb copy retains only in-frame clones and omits some. The top ten clones hold approximately 1.2% of a sample with 88,000 or so clones, around 89% of them seen once. V trimming: 2 bases; J trimming: 1 base; junction bases outside the gene matches: 9. The germline CDR1 and CDR2 sequences are KGHSH and LQKENI. This CDR3 contains 17 residues. The TCR originated in a woman aged 45 to 65 with acute COVID-19. The material sequenced was PBMCs or T cells enriched from blood (not recorded which). The chain combines TRBV18 with TRBJ1-1; 8 positions match TRBD1. The CDR3 reads CASSPSLGQGGNTEAFF. The CDR3 DNA sequence: TGTGCCAGCTCACCAAGCTTAGGACAGGGCGGGAACACTGAAGCTTTCTTT. The full variable domain, its missing parts supplied by reference TRBV18 and TRBJ1-1, is NAGVMQNPRHLVRRRGQEARLRCSPMKGHSHVYWYRQLPEEGLKFMVYLQKENIIDESGMPKERFSAEFPKEGPSILRIQQVVRGDSAAYFCASSPSLGQGGNTEAFFGQGTRLTVV.